This TCR beta chain was recovered during a study of glioma-infiltrating T cells. Study-wide results and limits: Only very few CDR3 sequences appeared in both tissue and blood.

Many counts were recorded for this clonotype. Antigen specificity is unknown. The iRepertoire nested amplicon-rescue multiplex PCR amplified TCR alpha and beta CDR3s from RNA. Via MiXCR, TCRdb re-called the multiplex PCR reads, giving one row per CDR3 protein. The table records about 93,000 distinct CDR3 sequences, roughly 39% of them present only once. Source material: glioma tissue, nonneoplastic brain tissue, or PBMCs (not recorded which). The TCR originated in a human donor with low-grade glioma or glioblastoma, undergoing nonglioma brain surgery, or in good health (not recorded which).

The DNA of the CDR3 is TGTGCCAGCACCCCACAGGGGATGAACACTGAAGCTTTCTTT. Its translation is CASTPQGMNTEAFF. The chain combines TRBV6-2 or TRBV6-3 with TRBJ1-1; TRBD1 agrees at 7 bases. The germline V gene has CDR1 MNHEY and CDR2 SVGEGT. The CDR3 has 14 residues. V lost 7 bases to trimming and J lost 0 bases; unmatched junction nucleotides: 5.